One TCR beta chain is described in this entry. What it binds is unknown. This entry belongs to a study of shared clonotypes between healthy human individuals. Study observations and caveats: Only blood was sampled; tissue repertoires likely differ. Represented diversity, genetic and exposure-history alike, was limited by few donors.

Libraries were prepared by immunoSEQ multiplex PCR; TCRdb keeps only in-frame clonotypes and omits some of them. The sample has about 2.3 million clones, approximately 90% seen once. The sample consisted of naive CD4+ T cells from PBMCs. The sample's subset: CD45RA+ positively selected. The source of this sequence is a young man in good health. Some clones in this sample may be carry-over from other donors' samples.

Here the CDR3 DNA reads TGTGCCAGCAGTCTAGCGGGAGGGCCGTGGTATGAGCAGTTCTTC. It codes for CASSLAGGPWYEQFF. V and J are TRBV28 and TRBJ2-1; 12 nucleotides match TRBD2. Germline V gives CDR1 MDHEN, CDR2 SYDVKM. This CDR3 comprises 15 residues. V was pared by 5 bases and J by 8 bases, with 7 bases of the junction left unmatched.